This TCR beta chain was sequenced for a study of blood T cell repertoires in COVID-19. About the study: Collection of acute and convalescent COVID-19 samples took place in the United States, Italy and Spain. From T cells, B-cell-depleted T cells, or PBMCs came the material, which was cDNA or gDNA.

In the authors' methods: Counts of nucleated cells, estimated from reference gene primer amplification, were obtained. Generated by immunoSEQ multiplex PCR, the TCRdb table keeps only in-frame clones and is missing some. That table gives V, J and clone size, and the DNA gave D and trimming. The table shows a few hundred thousand clones, with more than 70% occurring only once. The TCR originated in a young woman with acute or convalescent COVID-19. The material sequenced was peripheral blood.

The CDR3 coding sequence is TGCGCCAGCAGCGCGGGCAGGGGTTATGATTCACCCCTCCACTTT. It codes for CASSAGRGYDSPLHF. V usage is TRBV5-1 and J usage is TRBJ1-6, with D possibly being TRBD1 (6 bases). Trimming stripped 4 bases from V and 8 bases from J, with 16 bases between. Germline V gives CDR1 SGHRS, CDR2 YFSETQ. The CDR3 has 15 amino acids.